This is a list of T cell receptor beta chains from one sample in a study of regulatory T cells in long-lasting Graves disease. TCRdb reanalysed the multiplex PCR reads using MiXCR and keeps one entry per CDR3 protein. The sample includes 350,000 to 500,000 distinct CDR3 sequences, about 17% seen only once; the top ten take about 10%. The same sample was also studied in work on T cells in Graves' hyperthyroidism and ophthalmopathy.

The sample was peripheral blood mononuclear cells (PBMCs), taken at new diagnosis, from a patient treated with antithyroid drugs. Receptors were obtained from a woman aged 25 to 39 with Graves disease. Each CDR3 is given with its conserved first and last residue. The order of the fields is clone size, D gene, J gene, V gene, CDR3 DNA, CDR3 protein. D genes are given only for firm matches. Some rows mark clone size as missing; the rest say once, few, many or name a class of expanded clone.

many - TRBJ2-2 TRBV28 TGTGCCAGCAGATCTCCGGGGTGGCCGAACACCGGGGAGCTGTTTTTT CASRSPGWPNTGELFF
many TRBD2 TRBJ2-1 TRBV7-3 TGTGCCAGCAGCTTAAACCCGGCGGGAGGGCCGGATGAGCAGTTCTTC CASSLNPAGGPDEQFF
- - TRBJ2-6 TRBV12-3/TRBV12-4 TGTGCCAGCAGTTTTTCGGCGTCTGGGGCCAGCGTCCTGACTTTC CASSFSASGASVLTF
many - TRBJ2-3 TRBV5-1 TGCGCCAGCAGCCCCGGGACTCTTCGCACAGATACGCAGTATTTT CASSPGTLRTDTQYF
many TRBD2 TRBJ2-5 TRBV11-2 TGTGCCAGCAGCTACTCCGGGACTAGCGGGAGGTACAGACAAGAGACCCAGTACTTC CASSYSGTSGRYRQETQYF
many TRBD1 TRBJ1-2 TRBV30 TGTGCCCGCAGGACAGGGGGGCTTCCTGACTATGGCTACACCTTC CARRTGGLPDYGYTF
few - TRBJ2-1 TRBV7-2 TGTGCCAGCAGCACCTACCGGGACTTCTCCTACAATGAGCAGTTCTTC CASSTYRDFSYNEQFF
few TRBD1 TRBJ1-2 TRBV7-9 TGTGCCAGCAGCGAAGAAACGGGACAGGGTGGCTATGGCTACACCTTC CASSEETGQGGYGYTF
many - TRBJ2-2 TRBV18 TGTGCCAGCTCACCACCCGCCGGGAAGACCGGGGAGCTGTTTTTT CASSPPAGKTGELFF
- TRBD2 TRBJ2-3 TRBV27 TGTGCCAGCAGGAAATTGAGCGGGAACACAGATACGCAGTATTTT CASRKLSGNTDTQYF
- - TRBJ1-1 TRBV9 TGTGCCAGCAGCGTAGCTTCTCGGACTGAAGCTTTCTTT CASSVASRTEAFF
many TRBD2 TRBJ2-1 TRBV7-2 TGTGCCAGCAGCTCTTGGACTAGCGGGAGTGGTGAGCAGTTCTTC CASSSWTSGSGEQFF
few - TRBJ1-6 TRBV15 TGTGCCACCAGCAGACCTACTCCTGCACCCCTCCACTTT CATSRPTPAPLHF
few TRBD1 TRBJ1-6 TRBV6-5 TGTGCCAGCAGTTCATCATCGAGGGGGCTTAATTCACCCCTCCACTTT CASSSSSRGLNSPLHF
many TRBD1 TRBJ1-2 TRBV24-1 TGTGCCACCAGCGCGGTTACCGGGACAGGGACGGATGGCTACACCTTC CATSAVTGTGTDGYTF
many - TRBJ2-3 TRBV20-1 TGCAGTGCAGGGGGACCTAGCACAGATACGCAGTATTTT CSAGGPSTDTQYF
- TRBD2 TRBJ2-2 TRBV27 TGTGCCAGCAGTTTAATGGTGCTAGCGGGACCGAACACCGGGGAGCTGTTTTTT CASSLMVLAGPNTGELFF
many - TRBJ2-3 TRBV12-3/TRBV12-4 TGTGCCAGCAGTCTCCGAGGGACAATAGCTAGCACAGATACGCAGTATTTT CASSLRGTIASTDTQYF
many TRBD2 TRBJ2-5 TRBV28 TGTGCCAGGTTTTTGGGGGGGAAGACCCAGTACTTC CARFLGGKTQYF
- TRBD1 TRBJ2-5 TRBV24-1 TGTGCCACCAGTGATGCAACAGGGGGCGCAGAGACCCAGTACTTC CATSDATGGAETQYF
many TRBD2 TRBJ2-7 TRBV20-1 TGCAGTGGGGTACCGGGACTAGTCGACGAGCAGTACTTC CSGVPGLVDEQYF
many - TRBJ1-5 TRBV20-1 TGCAGTGCTAGATACCGGGAACAGGGCGGTCAGCCCCAGCATTTT CSARYREQGGQPQHF
few - TRBJ2-7 TRBV5-8 TGTGCCAGCAGCCGAAGAAGGGGGGACGAGCAGTACTTC CASSRRRGDEQYF
many - TRBJ2-7 TRBV3-1 TGTGCCAGCAGCCAAGATTTGGGGGGAAGCTCCTACGAGCAGTACTTC CASSQDLGGSSYEQYF
few - TRBJ2-2 TRBV12-3/TRBV12-4 TGTGCCAGCAGTTATGTCACCGGGGAGCTGTTTTTT CASSYVTGELFF
many TRBD1 TRBJ1-4 TRBV3-1 TGTGCCAGCACCTCCGTGCCGGGACAGGGGATCATGGCTAATGAAAAACTGTTTTTT CASTSVPGQGIMANEKLFF
many TRBD2 TRBJ2-3 TRBV18 TGTGCCAGCTCGTCACGGACTAGCGGGATTGCAGATACGCAGTATTTT CASSSRTSGIADTQYF
many - TRBJ2-7 TRBV27 TGTGCCAGCAAGGTAGGCGGGTTAGGTGGCGAGCAGTACTTC CASKVGGLGGEQYF
many TRBD1 TRBJ1-1 TRBV13 TGTGCCAGCAGCATCGACAGGGGGCGGACTGAAGCTTTCTTT CASSIDRGRTEAFF
- TRBD1 TRBJ1-2 TRBV6-2/TRBV6-3 TGTGCCAGCAGTGTCAGACAGGGGACCGACTATGGCTACACCTTC CASSVRQGTDYGYTF
many - TRBJ2-3 TRBV20-1 TGCAGTGCTAGAGAGAAGTGGCCAGATACGCAGTATTTT CSAREKWPDTQYF
few - TRBJ2-1 TRBV6-5 TGTGCCAGCAGTTATATACGGGGTGAGCAGTTCTTC CASSYIRGEQFF
few - TRBJ1-2 TRBV5-6 TGTGCCAGCACCTCGGAGGACGGACTAGGCTACACCTTC CASTSEDGLGYTF
many - TRBJ2-1 TRBV7-9 TGTGCCAGCAGCTTAAGGCGGGCAGGAGGCAATGAGCAGTTCTTC CASSLRRAGGNEQFF
many TRBD1 TRBJ2-7 TRBV13 TGTGCCAGCAGCCACCTCGACAGGGATGGGTACGAGCAGTACTTC CASSHLDRDGYEQYF
few - TRBJ1-3 TRBV9 TGTGCCAGCAGCGTGTCGGGCGACTCTGGAAACACCATATATTTT CASSVSGDSGNTIYF
many TRBD2 TRBJ2-3 TRBV7-2 TGTGCCAGCAGCTTAGGGCGGGGGACGGGCACAGATACGCAGTATTTT CASSLGRGTGTDTQYF
many - TRBJ2-5 TRBV9 TGTGCCAGCAGCGTAGGTGGAGAGGGTAGGACCCAGTACTTC CASSVGGEGRTQYF
- TRBD2 TRBJ2-7 TRBV9 TGTGCCAGCAGCGTAGGAGGGACTAACTCCTACGAGCAGTACTTC CASSVGGTNSYEQYF
many - TRBJ2-7 TRBV28 TGTGCCAGCAGCCAAGCGTGGGGAGCCTCTGACTACGAGCAGTACTTC CASSQAWGASDYEQYF
many - TRBJ1-2 TRBV28 TGTGCCAGCAGTTTAGGTTTCGGTGGCTACACCTTC CASSLGFGGYTF
many - TRBJ2-5 TRBV11-2 TGTGCCAGCAGCCAAGCAGAGACCCAGTACTTC CASSQAETQYF
many - TRBJ1-1 TRBV5-1 TGCGCCAGCTCCGAAGGGGATTGGGGCACTGAAGCTTTCTTT CASSEGDWGTEAFF
many - TRBJ1-2 TRBV30 TGTGCCTGGAGCGATCTTGGGGCTGGCGGTGACTACACCTTC CAWSDLGAGGDYTF
- - TRBJ1-1 TRBV12-3/TRBV12-4 TGTGCCAGCAGTACTGGGGTCACTGAAGCTTTCTTT CASSTGVTEAFF
many - TRBJ2-3 TRBV7-3 TGTGCCAGGATACTAGTACCTGCCTCTAACACAGATACGCAGTATTTT CARILVPASNTDTQYF
few - TRBJ1-5 TRBV6-1 TGTGCCAGCAGTCGTCCGGGCTCGTTGTTTCAGCCCCAGCATTTT CASSRPGSLFQPQHF
many TRBD1 TRBJ2-5 TRBV20-1 TGCAGTGCAAGGACAGGGAGGAAAGAGACCCAGTACTTC CSARTGRKETQYF